The 26 T cell receptor beta chains listed next were all sequenced from one sample in a study of T-cell reconstitution after alpha-beta-depleted transplantation in children (dated by TCRdb to 2016 to 2017). The protocol used for the library was PCR. The sequencer was an Illumina HiSeq 2500. TCR libraries were prepared with molecular barcoding, using unique molecular identifiers to normalize TCRbeta repertoire quantification. In TCRdb, the public reads were trimmed at Q25 with fastp and aligned with MiXCR, with productive beta chains retained. Every CDR3 protein is listed once, alongside the most common genes and DNA of its rows. Present in this sample are some 490,000 distinct CDR3 sequences, approximately 12% of which were seen just once. About 5.6% of the sample comes from the top ten. This specimen was PBMCs from the stem cell graft donor, taken from the stem cell graft. The receptor set was obtained from a human donor who donated a stem cell graft to a child with combined immunodeficiency.

As regards this clonotype: This clone may be a read error of a much larger clone one base away. The conserved final phenylalanine or tryptophan is absent from the CDR3, which likely points to a read error. The chain links TRBV6-1 to TRBJ1-1; D ambiguous. The CDR3 contains 11 residues. V was shortened by 6 bases and J by 3 bases, with 5 bases between the two germline ends. Germline lookup yields CDR1 MNHNS and CDR2 SASEGT. The CDR3 spells CASRWDTEAFY. In DNA, the CDR3 is TGTGCCAGCAGGTGGGACACTGAAGCTTTCTAT.

This clonotype came up a few times. This chain connects TRBV30 to TRBJ1-4, with 8 bases fitting TRBD1. Germline CDR1 is GTSNPN and CDR2 is SVGIG (reference sequence). The CDR3 has 14 amino acids. Trimming cost V 0 bases and J 6 bases; bases outside gene matches: 3. As DNA, the CDR3 is TGTGCCTGGAGTGTGGACAGGGAGGATGAAAAACTGTTTTTT. This encodes CAWSVDREDEKLFF. The full variable domain, its missing parts supplied by reference TRBV30 and TRBJ1-4, is SQTIHQWPATLVQPVGSPLSLECTVEGTSNPNLYWYRQAAGRGLQLLFYSVGIGQISSEVPQNLSASRPQDRQFILSSKKLLLSDSGFYLCAWSVDREDEKLFFGSGTQLSVL.

This clonotype was seen a handful of times. The CDR3 region has the DNA TGTGCCAGCAGCTTAGTTTCGGACAGTAATCAGCCCCAGCATTTT. As protein: CASSLVSDSNQPQHF. The chain uses TRBV7-2 and TRBJ1-5; maybe TRBD1 (6 bases). Germline values: CDR1 SGHTA, CDR2 FQGNSA. V shed 1 base and J shed 4 bases, with 11 bases lying between them. The CDR3 extends over 15 amino acids.

In DNA form, the CDR3 reads TGTGCCAGCAGCTATCCACTTAAACTACAGGGCCCGGACGAGCAGTACTTC. Its protein is CASSYPLKLQGPDEQYF. V and J are TRBV5-5 and TRBJ2-7, with D tentatively TRBD1 (6 bases). The germline V gene encodes CDR1 SGHKS and CDR2 YYEKEE (reference sequence). The CDR3 has 17 residues. Trimming pared 3 bases from V and 5 bases from J, leaving 24 bases between. The full variable domain, with the rest looked up from reference TRBV5-5 and TRBJ2-7, is DAGVTQSPTHLIKTRGQQVTLRCSPISGHKSVSWYQQVLGQGPQFIFQYYEKEERGRGNFPDRFSARQFPNYSSELNVNALLLGDSALYLCASSYPLKLQGPDEQYFGPGTRLTVT.

This clonotype was observed a handful of times. The chain links TRBV5-1 to TRBJ2-1, with 12 bases that match TRBD2. Losses at the gene ends were 4 bases for V and 4 bases for J; bases not matched to a gene: 9. This CDR3 is 17 amino acids long. Germline V gene sequence: CDR1 SGHRS, CDR2 YFSETQ. DNA of the CDR3: TGCGCCAGCAGCCCGACGACTAGCGGGGGCTCTTACAATGAGCAGTTCTTC. It translates to CASSPTTSGGSYNEQFF. Looking up the rest from reference TRBV5-1 and TRBJ2-1 gives the full variable domain: KAGVTQTPRYLIKTRGQQVTLSCSPISGHRSVSWYQQTPGQGLQFLFEYFSETQRNKGNFPGRFSGRQFSNSRSEMNVSTLELGDSALYLCASSPTTSGGSYNEQFFGPGTRLTVL.

This clonotype was observed at least ten times. The chain joins TRBV4-3 to TRBJ2-7; TRBD2 is a possible D gene (6 bases). Trimming left V 0 bases short and J 7 bases short, with 13 bases between. The CDR3 loop spans 14 amino acids. CDR1 is LGHNA and CDR2 is YSLEER in the germline V gene. The DNA for the CDR3 is TGCGCCAGCAGCCAAGATGGGGGGACGGGGGAGCAGTACTTC. Residues: CASSQDGGTGEQYF.

The table lists this clonotype with a few counts. The chain joins TRBV7-8 to TRBJ1-3; D not certain. In germline, CDR1 is SGHVS, CDR2 FQNEAQ. The CDR3 sequence is 15 residues long. The germline V and J ends were trimmed by 5 bases and 1 base, with 12 bases remaining between them. CDR3 nucleotides: TGTGCCAGCAGCCGCACCATTGGGTCTGGAAACACCATATATTTT. It encodes CASSRTIGSGNTIYF.

The V and J genes are TRBV28 and TRBJ1-2, with D perhaps TRBD1 (6 bases). V was trimmed by 4 bases and J by 2 bases, leaving 20 bases between them. The CDR3 spans 17 residues. CDR1 MDHEN and CDR2 SYDVKM come from the germline V gene. DNA of the CDR3: TGTGCCAGCAGTTCCCCCCGGACAGCCGAATCCAACTATGGCTACACCTTC. Protein: CASSSPRTAESNYGYTF.

This clonotype was seen a few times. The V and J genes are TRBV5-1 and TRBJ2-3; no clear D gene. V lost 2 bases to trimming and J lost 1 base, with 8 bases between them. The CDR3 spans 14 residues. The germline V gene has CDR1 SGHRS and CDR2 YFSETQ. The CDR3 DNA reads as TGCGCCAGCAGCTTTGAGGCCCGCACAGATACGCAGTATTTT. The encoded protein is CASSFEARTDTQYF.

There are a few counts of this clonotype. The chain carries TRBV5-5 and TRBJ2-1, with D hard to call. The CDR3 totals 13 residues. V lost 4 bases, J lost 10 bases, and 15 bases lay in between. Germline loops: CDR1 SGHKS, CDR2 YYEKEE (reference sequence). The CDR3 loop reads CASSNSGVAEQFF. CDR3 DNA: TGTGCCAGCAGCAACTCTGGGGTGGCGGAGCAGTTCTTC.

Ten or more counts support this clonotype. The chain couples TRBV7-2 to TRBJ1-1; no firm D call. The V end was cut by 5 bases, the J end by 1 base, with 11 bases between. This CDR3 spans 14 amino acids. Germline V gene sequence: CDR1 SGHTA, CDR2 FQGNSA. CDR3 amino acids: CASSQGWGNTEAFF. The CDR3 nucleotides are TGTGCCAGCAGCCAAGGTTGGGGGAACACTGAAGCTTTCTTT.

The V gene is TRBV9, the J gene TRBJ2-1; weak D call: TRBD2 (6 bases). Trimming pared 1 base from V and 6 bases from J, leaving 11 bases between. The CDR3 runs to 14 residues. Germline lookup yields CDR1 SGDLS and CDR2 YYNGEE. CDR3 in amino acids: CASSVSSVRNEQFF. The CDR3, as DNA: TGTGCCAGCAGCGTATCTAGCGTTCGCAATGAGCAGTTCTTC.

This clonotype was detected only a few times. This chain uses TRBV20-1 with TRBJ2-7, with D perhaps matching TRBD1 or TRBD2 (5 bases each). The length of the CDR3 is 13 residues. CDR1 DFQATT and CDR2 SNEGSKA come from the germline V gene (reference sequence). V was clipped by 3 bases and J by 6 bases, with 15 bases between them. The CDR3 spells CSASLPGRGEQYF. CDR3 in DNA: TGCAGTGCTAGCCTCCCGGGGCGCGGCGAGCAGTACTTC.

This clonotype turned up a few times. The V and J genes are TRBV20-1 and TRBJ2-7, with TRBD2 as a possible D gene (5 bases). Germline-derived CDR1 and CDR2 are DFQATT and SNEGSKA (reference sequence). The length of the CDR3 is 12 residues. The V gene lost 2 bases and the J gene lost 4 bases, with 9 bases spanning the gap. The CDR3 reads CSARYRGYEQYF. The CDR3 DNA is TGCAGTGCTAGATACCGGGGATACGAGCAGTACTTC.

The genes are TRBV3-1 and TRBJ2-1; D unclear. This CDR3 contains 14 residues. Looked up from germline, CDR1 is LGHDT and CDR2 is YNNKEL (reference sequence). V dropped 4 bases and J dropped 5 bases, with 12 bases sitting between them. CDR3 coding DNA: TGTGCCAGCAGCCCCTTGACCGCGCACAATGAGCAGTTCTTC. It yields the protein CASSPLTAHNEQFF.

The chain carries TRBV6-1 and TRBJ1-4, with 7 positions matching TRBD1. Trimming removed 7 bases from V and 6 bases from J; junction bases left unmatched: 11. This CDR3 has 15 residues. CDR1 is MNHNS and CDR2 is SASEGT in the germline V gene. The CDR3 sequence is CASKEGARMDEKLFF. The CDR3 DNA sequence: TGTGCCAGCAAGGAGGGGGCGCGGATGGATGAAAAACTGTTTTTT.

The table lists this clonotype with a few counts. The V and J genes are TRBV19 and TRBJ1-1, with a weak D call TRBD1 (6 bases). Germline V lookup: CDR1 LNHDA, CDR2 SQIVND (reference sequence). V was clipped by 8 bases and J by 5 bases, with 12 bases between them. The CDR3 totals 12 residues. CDR3 coding DNA: TGTGCCAGTTCTACAGGGTGGACTGAAGCTTTCTTT. It specifies CASSTGWTEAFF.

This clonotype was seen only a few times. A junction boundary mismatches the germline segment, possibly from a read error. The CDR3 is CCARDSSGGEGPYEQYF. DNA for the CDR3: TGCTGTGCTAGAGACTCCTCCGGGGGGGAGGGCCCCTACGAGCAGTACTTC. The gene calls are TRBV20-1 and TRBJ2-7, with 8 bases fitting TRBD2. The CDR3 contains 17 residues. The germline CDR1 and CDR2 sequences are DFQATT and SNEGSKA (reference sequence).

The chain couples TRBV20-1 to TRBJ2-1, with 11 bases lining up with TRBD2. Losses at the gene ends were 1 base for V and 9 bases for J; bases not matched to a gene: 14. Germline V gene sequence: CDR1 DFQATT, CDR2 SNEGSKA (reference sequence). This CDR3 is built from 17 residues. The CDR3 loop reads CSARAFSGGASGGEQFF. The CDR3 coding sequence is TGCAGTGCTAGAGCATTTAGCGGGGGGGCCTCCGGGGGTGAGCAGTTCTTC.

DNA for the CDR3: TGTGCCAGCTCACCATTCGGCGGCGGGGACTCTGGAAACACCATATATTTT. It is translated as CASSPFGGGDSGNTIYF. The rearrangement joins TRBV18 to TRBJ1-3; D not certain. Trimming removed 2 bases at V and 0 bases at J, with 14 bases between. The V gene's germline CDR1 is KGHSH and CDR2 LQKENI. The CDR3 contains 17 residues.

The V call is TRBV9, the J call TRBJ2-3, with 7 bases that match TRBD2. This CDR3 is built from 16 residues. Per germline, CDR1 SGDLS and CDR2 YYNGEE. After removal of 0 bases from V and 1 base from J, the junction contained 5 bases not matched to a gene. The CDR3 coding sequence is TGTGCCAGCAGCGTAGGGGACTACCCTGGCACAGATACGCAGTATTTT. Amino acids: CASSVGDYPGTDTQYF.

J is TRBJ2-3 and V is TRBV24-1; 15 bases are shared with TRBD2. Germline CDR1 KGHDR, CDR2 SFDVKD. The CDR3 runs 17 residues. Germline trimming cut 4 bases from V and 4 bases from J; bases unmatched to any gene: 5. CDR3 coding DNA: TGTGCCACCAGTGACCGGACTAGCGGGGGGGTTGCAGATACGCAGTATTTT. Its protein is CATSDRTSGGVADTQYF.

This clonotype was observed a few times. The chain carries TRBV29-1 and TRBJ2-1, with D maybe TRBD2 (5 bases). Trimming removed 8 bases at V and 6 bases at J, with 20 bases between. The CDR3 extends over 14 amino acids. In germline, CDR1 is SQVTM, CDR2 ANQGSEA. CDR3 nucleotide sequence: TGCAGCTTCGTATCTCCGAGGGTGGGCAATGAGCAGTTCTTC. This encodes CSFVSPRVGNEQFF.

This clonotype was found many times. The rearrangement joins TRBV12-3 or TRBV12-4 to TRBJ2-1; TRBD2 matches 8 bases. The CDR3 spans 15 residues. With 6 bases clipped from V and 8 bases from J, the junction kept 12 bases outside the gene matches. Written as DNA, the CDR3 is TGTGCCAGCAGCTCCCCGGGACTAGAGGTCGATGAGCAGTTCTTC. Translated: CASSSPGLEVDEQFF.

The table lists this clonotype with a few counts. The chain joins TRBV24-1 to TRBJ2-7; possible D gene TRBD1, 6 bases. The length of the CDR3 is 11 residues. Trimming took 9 bases from V and 5 from J, leaving 10 bases between them. In germline, CDR1 is KGHDR, CDR2 SFDVKD. Here the CDR3 DNA reads TGTGCCACCGGGTACAGGGACGAGCAGTACTTC. It codes for CATGYRDEQYF.

Within the sample, this clonotype is medium-sized. The J gene is TRBJ1-1, the V gene TRBV6-2 or TRBV6-3; D ambiguous. Germline CDR1 reads MNHEY; CDR2 reads SVGEGT. The CDR3 sequence is 13 residues long. V was trimmed by 3 bases and J by 1 base, leaving 6 bases between them. CDR3 bases: TGTGCCAGCAGTTATTCAGAGAACACTGAAGCTTTCTTT. As protein: CASSYSENTEAFF.